Detailed here is one TCR beta chain. The antigen remains undetermined. Overall study findings and caveats: The TCR gene usage of tumor memory CD4+ T cells clustered together with blood and lymph node memory CD4+ cells and with lymph node naive CD4+ cells.

After constant-region reverse-primer amplification, full-length variable regions underwent semi-nested PCR with Nested Universal Primer A. TCRdb itself ran the 5' RACE reads through MiXCR, one entry per CDR3 protein. Here the sample spans around 44,000 distinct CDR3 sequences, approximately 30% being singletons. Memory CD4+ T cells were sorted as CD4+CD45RO+CD25- cells. This CDR3 is built from 19 residues. Unmatched junction bases numbered 7, after V lost 2 bases and J lost 0 bases. Per the germline V gene, CDR1 is SGDLS and CDR2 is YYNGEE. The chain couples TRBV9 to TRBJ2-6, with 11 nucleotides matching TRBD1. The sample comprised tumor-infiltrating memory CD4+ T cells sorted from the breast tumor. The subset was: memory CD4+ T cells, CD4+CD45RO+CD25-. This TCR was sampled from a female donor with breast cancer. CDR3 DNA sequence: TGTGCCAGCAGCGTCGGACTCGGGACAGGGGGCTCTGGGGCCAACGTCCTGACTTTC. The encoded protein is CASSVGLGTGGSGANVLTF.